This T cell receptor beta chain derives from a study of T cell repertoires in cytomegalovirus infection. About the research overall: It can be stated that public TCR beta signatures indicated CMV infection as well as a matching HLA type.

This clonotype was found many times. Its antigen is unknown. Germline loops: CDR1 SGHTA, CDR2 FQGNSA. The CDR3 sequence is 15 residues long. V lost 3 bases and J lost 6, with 12 bases in between. TCRdb re-derived calls from the reads in MiXCR, one entry per CDR3 protein. Here the sample spans about 78,000 distinct CDR3 sequences, 35% to 45% being singletons. The sequence derives from a human donor in good health (CMV status not recorded). Some clones in this sample may be carry-over from other donors' samples. J is TRBJ1-6 and V is TRBV7-2; tentative D call: TRBD1 (5 bases). The starting material was CD8+ T cells from cultured PBMCs, obtained from culture after CMV antigen stimulation. The CDR3, as DNA: TGTGCCAGCAGCTTCGGGACGGCCCTTAATTCACCCCTCCACTTT. Protein sequence: CASSFGTALNSPLHF.